This T cell receptor (beta chain) originates from a study of sequential checkpoint blockade in melanoma. Study as a whole: Patients were randomized 1:1 to nivolumab-then-ipilimumab or ipilimumab-then-nivolumab first-line. Each arm's sequence ended with maintenance nivolumab.

V lost 0 bases, J lost 7 bases, and 11 bases lay in between. The germline gives CDR1 SGHDT, CDR2 YYEEEE. This CDR3 has 14 residues. The repertoire was sequenced with immunoSEQ multiplex PCR; TCRdb's copy has only in-frame clones and lacks some. Of several thousand clones detected, about three fifths appear once; the ten largest clones hold about 20%. Treatment: randomized to nivolumab then ipilimumab (arm A) or the reverse (arm B). No patient had prior DNA-damaging chemotherapy. From thawed PBMCs, live CD3+CD8+ cells negative for CD19 and CD56 were sorted. This receptor was taken from a human donor with melanoma. The chain carries TRBV5-6 and TRBJ1-5; D not resolved. Material: CD8+ T cells sorted from blood (inferred from file names), obtained from a patient given nivolumab and ipilimumab in sequence. CDR3 sequence (DNA): TGTGCCAGCAGCTTGGCCGGGAGTTGGCAGCCCCAGCATTTT. Translating it yields CASSLAGSWQPQHF.